This T cell receptor beta chain was sequenced during a study of T cell repertoires in cytomegalovirus infection. Overall study: Recently identified HLA-C-restricted CMV epitopes and well-studied HLA-B-restricted CMV epitopes were used by the study. In public TCR beta signatures, there were indications of both CMV infection and matching HLA type. Whole-study findings and limits: The ex vivo response was dominated by HLA-C-restricted CMV-specific TCR beta clonotypes.

On this clonotype itself: Its specificity is unknown.

TCRdb processed the reads anew with MiXCR; each CDR3 protein has one entry. Among around 770,000 distinct CDR3 sequences listed, almost 30% were seen once. This TCR derives from a human donor in good health (CMV status not recorded). Some clones in this sample may be carry-over from other donors' samples. This specimen was cultured CD8+ T cells from PBMCs, taken from culture after CMV antigen stimulation.

The CDR3 nucleotides read TGCGCCAGCAGCTTACGGGGATCCAGCTATGGCTACACCTTC. Amino acids: CASSLRGSSYGYTF. This chain connects TRBV5-1 to TRBJ1-2; D not resolved. The V end lost 2 bases, the J end lost 4 bases, and 12 bases lay between the germline ends. Per germline, CDR1 SGHRS and CDR2 YFSETQ. The CDR3 totals 14 residues.